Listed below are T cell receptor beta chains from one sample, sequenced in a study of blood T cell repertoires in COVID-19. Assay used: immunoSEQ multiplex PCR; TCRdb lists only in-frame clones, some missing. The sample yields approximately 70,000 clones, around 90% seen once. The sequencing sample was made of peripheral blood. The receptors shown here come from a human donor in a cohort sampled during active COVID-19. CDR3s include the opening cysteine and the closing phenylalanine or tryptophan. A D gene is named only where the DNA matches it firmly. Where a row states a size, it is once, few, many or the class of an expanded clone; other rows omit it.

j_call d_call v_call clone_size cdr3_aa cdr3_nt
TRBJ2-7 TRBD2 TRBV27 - CASSFTGTTLVGGYEQYF TGTGCCAGCAGTTTCACCGGGACTACCCTCGTGGGGGGTTACGAGCAGTACTTC
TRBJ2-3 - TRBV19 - CASGGGYMSTDTQYF TGTGCCAGTGGAGGGGGCTATATGAGCACAGATACGCAGTATTTT
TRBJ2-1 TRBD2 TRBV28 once CASTLAGVGSYNEQFF TGTGCCAGCACTCTAGCGGGAGTCGGCTCCTACAATGAGCAGTTCTTC
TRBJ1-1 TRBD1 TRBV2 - CASSEDRGAFF TGTGCCAGCAGTGAAGACAGGGGTGCTTTCTTT
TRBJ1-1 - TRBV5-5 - CASSFLAFYTEAFF TGTGCCAGCAGCTTCCTTGCGTTTTACACTGAAGCTTTCTTT
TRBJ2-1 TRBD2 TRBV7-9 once CASSRGLAEQFF TGTGCCAGCAGTCGGGGACTAGCGGAGCAGTTCTTC
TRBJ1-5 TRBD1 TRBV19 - CATHNIGTGANQPQHF TGTGCCACACACAACATCGGGACAGGGGCAAATCAGCCCCAGCATTTT
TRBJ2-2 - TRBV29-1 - CSVSQGRTGELFF TGCAGCGTCAGCCAGGGGCGCACCGGGGAGCTGTTTTTT
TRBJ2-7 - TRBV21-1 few CASSRPWTVSYEQYF TGTGCCAGCAGCAGACCCTGGACAGTTTCCTACGAGCAGTACTTC
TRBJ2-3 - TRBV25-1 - CASSGTSTDTQYF TGTGCCAGCAGTGGGACTAGCACAGATACGCAGTATTTT
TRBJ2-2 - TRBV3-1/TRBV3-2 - CASSQSPVLSGELFF TGTGCCAGCAGCCAAAGCCCGGTACTATCCGGGGAGCTGTTTTTT
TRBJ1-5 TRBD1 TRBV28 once CASNRPGTGLQPQHF TGTGCCAGCAACCGCCCTGGGACAGGGCTTCAGCCCCAGCATTTT
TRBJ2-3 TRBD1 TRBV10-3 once CATRLQGATDTQYF TGTGCCACCCGGTTACAGGGGGCTACAGATACGCAGTATTTT
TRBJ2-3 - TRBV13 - CASSLGRQSDTQYF TGTGCCAGCAGCTTAGGCAGACAGTCAGATACGCAGTATTTT
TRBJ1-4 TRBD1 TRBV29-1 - CSVAPTGSNEKLFF TGCAGCGTTGCCCCGACAGGGTCTAATGAAAAACTGTTTTTT
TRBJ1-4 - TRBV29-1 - CSVGGGSRKLFF TGCAGCGTGGGAGGGGGTTCGAGAAAACTGTTTTTT
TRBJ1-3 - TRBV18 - CASSPDSRNTIYF TGTGCCAGCTCACCAGACAGCCGAAACACCATATATTTT
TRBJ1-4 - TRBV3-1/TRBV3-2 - CASSLSPAGGREKLFF TGTGCCAGCAGCCTCTCTCCCGCGGGGGGCAGAGAAAAACTGTTTTTT
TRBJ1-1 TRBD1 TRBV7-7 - CASSHYLGQGKFGKPNTEAFF TGTGCCAGCAGCCATTACCTAGGACAGGGGAAGTTCGGCAAACCGAACACTGAAGCTTTCTTT
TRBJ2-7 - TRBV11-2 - CASSSELFTYEQYF TGTGCCAGCAGCTCCGAGCTATTCACCTACGAGCAGTACTTC
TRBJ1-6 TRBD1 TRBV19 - CASSIVTLIGDRGSYNSPLHF TGTGCCAGTAGTATTGTCACTTTGATAGGCGACAGGGGCTCCTATAATTCACCCCTCCACTTT
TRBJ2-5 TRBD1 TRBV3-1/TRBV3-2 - CASSPPGTAETQYF TGTGCCAGCAGCCCTCCCGGGACAGCGGAGACCCAGTACTTC
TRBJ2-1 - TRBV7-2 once CASSLEADSYNEQFF TGTGCCAGCAGCTTAGAAGCGGATTCCTACAATGAGCAGTTCTTC
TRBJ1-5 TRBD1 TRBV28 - CASSLDREDQPQHF TGTGCCAGCAGTCTGGACAGGGAGGATCAGCCCCAGCATTTT
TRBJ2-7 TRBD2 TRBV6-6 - CASSYGTTTYEQYF TGTGCCAGCAGTTACGGGACTACTACCTACGAGCAGTACTTC
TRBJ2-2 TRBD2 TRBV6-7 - CASSSPEGAGEGTGELFF TGTGCCAGCAGTTCGCCCGAGGGAGCGGGAGAGGGTACCGGGGAGCTGTTTTTT
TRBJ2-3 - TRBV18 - CASSPSRSDTQYF TGTGCCAGCTCACCCTCCCGGTCAGATACGCAGTATTTT
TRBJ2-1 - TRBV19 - CASSEGGINEQFF TGTGCCAGTAGTGAGGGCGGAATCAATGAGCAGTTCTTC
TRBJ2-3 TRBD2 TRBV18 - CASSRQTSGSPDTQYF TGTGCCAGCTCAAGACAAACTAGCGGGAGTCCAGATACGCAGTATTTT
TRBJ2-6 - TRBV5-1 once CASSSLPGTGANVLTF TGCGCCAGCAGCAGCCTTCCAGGGACTGGGGCCAACGTCCTGACTTTC
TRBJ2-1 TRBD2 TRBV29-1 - CSVAGLADYNEQFF TGCAGCGTTGCGGGACTAGCGGACTACAATGAGCAGTTCTTC
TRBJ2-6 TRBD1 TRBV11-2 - CASNRGQYSGANVLTF TGTGCCAGCAACAGGGGACAGTACTCTGGGGCCAACGTCCTGACTTTC
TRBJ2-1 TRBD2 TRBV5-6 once CASSPLGREGGEQFF TGTGCCAGCAGCCCGTTGGGGCGGGAGGGCGGTGAGCAGTTCTTC
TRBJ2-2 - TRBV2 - CASSDRSPGELFF TGTGCCAGCAGTGACAGGTCCCCCGGGGAGCTGTTTTTT
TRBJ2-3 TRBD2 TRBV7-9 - CASSLDLAGGTDTQYF TGTGCCAGCAGCTTGGATCTAGCGGGAGGCACAGATACGCAGTATTTT
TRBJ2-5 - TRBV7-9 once CASSSGGTVQETQYF TGTGCCAGCAGCTCTGGCGGGACAGTACAAGAGACCCAGTACTTC
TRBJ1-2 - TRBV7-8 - CASRGSSYGYTF TGTGCCAGCCGGGGGAGCAGCTATGGCTACACCTTC
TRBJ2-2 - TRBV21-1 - CASSKGNNGTSENTGELFF TGTGCCAGCAGCAAAGGAAACAACGGGACTAGCGAAAACACCGGGGAGCTGTTTTTT